Listed here is a single T cell receptor (beta chain). This CDR3 contains 14 residues. Germline CDR1 and CDR2: SGHTA and FQGTGA. Trimming pared 2 bases from V and 5 bases from J, leaving 10 bases between. Only in-frame clones appear in the TCRdb table, and some are missing; sequencing was by immunoSEQ multiplex PCR. Altogether about 110,000 clones are present, over 75% being singletons, with the ten largest covering roughly 4.4%. These data originate in a study of T cell responses to AZD1222 COVID-19 vaccine. The clonotype comes from an adult who received the AZD1222 COVID-19 vaccine. The gene calls are TRBV7-3 and TRBJ2-1; a possible D gene is TRBD2 (5 bases). This material consisted of peripheral blood, taken 28 days after the second AZD1222 dose. CDR3 sequence reads: CASSLYGEHNEQFF. For the CDR3, the DNA is TGTGCCAGCAGCTTATACGGGGAGCACAATGAGCAGTTCTTC.